This TCR beta chain appears in the sequencing data of a study of early T cells in non-severe SARS-CoV-2 infection. This clonotype was detected a few times. MiXCR was run by TCRdb on the 5' RACE reads, yielding one entry per CDR3 protein. Of tens of thousands of distinct CDR3 sequences listed, under 10% are singletons. With V trimmed by 4 bases and J by 8 bases, 14 bases remained unmatched. Per the germline V gene, CDR1 is SEHNR and CDR2 is FQNEAQ (reference sequence). This CDR3 is built from 17 residues. This chain joins TRBV7-9 and TRBJ2-1; 10 bases agree with TRBD2. The sequence was obtained from an adult who was a healthcare worker with PCR-confirmed SARS-CoV-2 infection or an uninfected control (not recorded which). The sample was whole blood. CDR3 DNA: TGTGCCAGCAGCTCCCTTGAAGCGGGAGGGCCGGGAGATGAGCAGTTCTTC. Translated, it gives CASSSLEAGGPGDEQFF.